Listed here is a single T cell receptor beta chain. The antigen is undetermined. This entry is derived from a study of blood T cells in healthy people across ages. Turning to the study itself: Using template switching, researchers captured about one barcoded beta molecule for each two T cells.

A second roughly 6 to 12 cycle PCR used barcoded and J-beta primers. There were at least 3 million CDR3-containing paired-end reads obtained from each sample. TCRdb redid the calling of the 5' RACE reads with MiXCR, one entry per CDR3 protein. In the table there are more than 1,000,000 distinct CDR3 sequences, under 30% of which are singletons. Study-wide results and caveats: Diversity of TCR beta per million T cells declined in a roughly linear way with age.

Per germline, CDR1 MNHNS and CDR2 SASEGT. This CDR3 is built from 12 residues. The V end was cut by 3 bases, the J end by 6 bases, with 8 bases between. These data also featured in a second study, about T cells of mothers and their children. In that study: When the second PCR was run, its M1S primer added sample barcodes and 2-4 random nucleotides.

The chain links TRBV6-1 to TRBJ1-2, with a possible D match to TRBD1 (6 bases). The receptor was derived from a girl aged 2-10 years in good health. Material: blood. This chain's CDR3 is CASSEGADGYTF. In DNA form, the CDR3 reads TGTGCCAGCAGTGAGGGGGCCGATGGCTACACCTTC.